This T cell receptor (beta chain) was observed in a study of cytomegalovirus exposure and HLA in healthy donors. The CDR3 runs to 15 residues. Germline loops: CDR1 SNHLY, CDR2 FYNNEI. The V and J ends lost 2 bases and 7 bases, in that order; junction bases with no gene match: 9. With 60 Vbeta and 13 Jbeta primers, the PCR was carried out. Study processing details: An analysis that came later counted 70 million to 100 million unique TCR beta chains, around 12 million shared. Sequencing was performed with immunoSEQ multiplex PCR; in TCRdb, only in-frame clones are kept and a portion is missing. V and J calls plus clone size are reproduced from that table; the DNA served to infer D and trimming. Of about 120,000 clones listed, 79% are singletons. Broader study findings: Later analysis suggested most CMV-associated TCR beta chains were HLA-restricted.

A word on this clone: The antigen remains unidentified.

The sequence derives from a man aged 30-40 years in good health and CMV-seropositive. The specimen sequenced was PBMCs. The gene calls are TRBV2 and TRBJ1-2; 8 bases line up with TRBD1. This chain's CDR3 is CASSELPGGMSGYTF. The CDR3 nucleotides read TGTGCCAGCAGTGAACTGCCAGGGGGCATGAGTGGCTACACCTTC.